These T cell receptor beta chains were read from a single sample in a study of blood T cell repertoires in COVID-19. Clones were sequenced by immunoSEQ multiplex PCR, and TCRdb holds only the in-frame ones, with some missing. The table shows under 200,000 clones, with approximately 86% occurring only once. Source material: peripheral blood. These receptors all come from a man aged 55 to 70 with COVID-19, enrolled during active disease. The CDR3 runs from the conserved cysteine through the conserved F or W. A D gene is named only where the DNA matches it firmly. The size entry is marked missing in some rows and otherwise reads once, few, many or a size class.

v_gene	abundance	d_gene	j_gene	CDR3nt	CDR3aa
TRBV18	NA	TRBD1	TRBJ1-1	TGTGCCAGCTCACCGAGACAGGGACCTCGGAACACTGAAGCTTTCTTT	CASSPRQGPRNTEAFF
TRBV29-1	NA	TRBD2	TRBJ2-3	TGCAGCGTTCTTCCGGGACTAGCGGGGGATACGCAGTATTTT	CSVLPGLAGDTQYF
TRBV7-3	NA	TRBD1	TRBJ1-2	TGTGCCAGCAGCCATCCGGGACAGAATTCCCCCCCGGACGGCTACACCTTC	CASSHPGQNSPPDGYTF
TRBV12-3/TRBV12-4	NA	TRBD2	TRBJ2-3	TGTGCCAGCAGCCTGCGGGGGGCCCTTACGCAGTATTTT	CASSLRGALTQYF
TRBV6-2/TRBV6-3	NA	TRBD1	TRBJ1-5	TGTGCCAGCAGTTACCCCAGGGGGCTATATCAGCCCCAGCATTTT	CASSYPRGLYQPQHF
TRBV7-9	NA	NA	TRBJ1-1	TGTGCCAGCAGCTTGACCCAGGGGATCACTGAAGCTTTCTTT	CASSLTQGITEAFF
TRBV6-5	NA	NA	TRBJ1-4	TGTGCCAGCAGTTCGCGAGGCCTTGTTAATGAAAAACTGTTTTTT	CASSSRGLVNEKLFF
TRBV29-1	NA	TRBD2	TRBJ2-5	TGCAGCATTGAGACTAGCGGGAGGGCCGCCCAGTACTTC	CSIETSGRAAQYF
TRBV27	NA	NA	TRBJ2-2	TGTGCCAGCACAACGGACAGGAACACCGGGGAGCTGTTTTTT	CASTTDRNTGELFF
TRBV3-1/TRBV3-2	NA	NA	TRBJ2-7	TGTGCCAGCAGCCAAGGTTTGGGGGCGAACTACGAGCAGTACTTC	CASSQGLGANYEQYF
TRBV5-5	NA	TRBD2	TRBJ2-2	TGTGCCAGCAGCTTGGCAGCACTAGCGGGAGCCGGGGAGCTGTTTTTT	CASSLAALAGAGELFF
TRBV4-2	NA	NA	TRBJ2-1	TGTGCCAGCAGCCAAGATAACCAGGGCTACAATGAGCAGTTCTTC	CASSQDNQGYNEQFF
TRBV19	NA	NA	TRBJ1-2	TGTGCCAGTAGGACGTTCGGGAATAGTTATGGCTACACCTTC	CASRTFGNSYGYTF
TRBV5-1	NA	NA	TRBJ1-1	TGCGCCAGCAGCTTACAAAGGGGTCCCACTGAAGCTTTCTTT	CASSLQRGPTEAFF
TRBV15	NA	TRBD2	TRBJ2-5	TGTGCCACCAGCCAAGGACTAGCGGAACAAGAGACCCAGTACTTC	CATSQGLAEQETQYF
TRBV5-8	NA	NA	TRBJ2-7	TGTGCCAGCAGACCACTACGCTACGAGCAGTACTTC	CASRPLRYEQYF
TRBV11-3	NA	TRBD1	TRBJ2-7	TGTGCCAGCAGTGCCGGGACAGGGGCATTCAGCGGTCCCCGGGGGGACGAGCAGTACTTC	CASSAGTGAFSGPRGDEQYF
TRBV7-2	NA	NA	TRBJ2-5	TGTGCCAGCAGCCCGACAGGGCGGGGTGAGACCCAGTACTTC	CASSPTGRGETQYF
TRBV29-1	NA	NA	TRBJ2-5	TGCAGCGTGACTTTGCGGGGCGGAGGGCAAGAGACCCAGTACTTC	CSVTLRGGGQETQYF
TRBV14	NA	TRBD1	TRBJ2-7	TGTGCCAGCAGCCGTCTACAGGGGGTGTCCGAGCAGTACTTC	CASSRLQGVSEQYF
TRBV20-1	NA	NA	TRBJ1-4	TGCAGTGCTAGTGAAGGGGCTGATGAAAAACTGTTTTTT	CSASEGADEKLFF
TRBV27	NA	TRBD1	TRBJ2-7	TGTGCCAGCAGGGAGTTATCAGGGACAGGGATCGTCTACGAGCAGTACTTC	CASRELSGTGIVYEQYF
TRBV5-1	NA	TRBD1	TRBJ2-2	TGCGCCAGCAGCCCCAGGACAGGGGCGGGTACCGGGGAGCTGTTTTTT	CASSPRTGAGTGELFF
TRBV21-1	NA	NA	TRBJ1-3	TGTGCCAGCCCGGAGACAGGGGGGAAAAACACCATATATTTT	CASPETGGKNTIYF
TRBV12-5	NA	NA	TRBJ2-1	TGTGCTAGTGGTTCCGAGGGGGGGCAGAACAATGAGCAGTTCTTC	CASGSEGGQNNEQFF
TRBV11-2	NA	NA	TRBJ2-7	TGTGCCAGCAGCTTAGTAGTGAGTGGGAGCTCCTACGAGCAGTACTTC	CASSLVVSGSSYEQYF
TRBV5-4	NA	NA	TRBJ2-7	TGTGCCAGCAGCCTGGGCGGTAGCGGTCGCTCCTACGAGCAGTACTTC	CASSLGGSGRSYEQYF
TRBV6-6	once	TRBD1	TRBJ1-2	TGTGCCAGCAGGGACAGGGGGCAACACTATGGCTACACCTTC	CASRDRGQHYGYTF
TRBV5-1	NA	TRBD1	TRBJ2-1	TGCGCCAGCAGCTCGACAGGGGGTACCTACAATGAGCAGTTCTTC	CASSSTGGTYNEQFF
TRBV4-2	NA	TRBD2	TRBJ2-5	TGTGCCAGCAGCCAAGATCCCCTGACTAGCGGGGTAGAGACCCAGTACTTC	CASSQDPLTSGVETQYF
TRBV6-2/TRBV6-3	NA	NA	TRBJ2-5	TGTGCCAGCAGTTTGACAGGAGGATACCAAGAGACCCAGTACTTC	CASSLTGGYQETQYF
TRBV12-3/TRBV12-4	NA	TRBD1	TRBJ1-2	TGTGCCAGCAGTTTGGGACAGGGGTTTGGCTACACCTTC	CASSLGQGFGYTF
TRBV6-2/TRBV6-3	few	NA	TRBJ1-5	TGTGCCAGCAGTCGATACAGGGATCAGGGTCAGCCCCAGCATTTT	CASSRYRDQGQPQHF
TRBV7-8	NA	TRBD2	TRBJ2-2	TGTGCCAGCAGCTTAGCAGCGAGCGGGGGGACGGTTTATAGTATGATCGGGGAGCTGTTTTTT	CASSLAASGGTVYSMIGELFF
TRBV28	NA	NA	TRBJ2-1	TGTGCCAGCACCTCGGGAGGACAGTCAGGGCAGTTCTTC	CASTSGGQSGQFF
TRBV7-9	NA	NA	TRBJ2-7	TGTGCCAGCAGCTTAGTTAAATACGAGCAGTACTTC	CASSLVKYEQYF
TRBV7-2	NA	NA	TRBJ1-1	TGTGCCAGCAGCTTAGATGCCAGGGGTTCCACTGAAGCTTTCTTT	CASSLDARGSTEAFF
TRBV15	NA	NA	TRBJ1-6	TGTGCCACCAGTGGAATCCGGGGGTTGGAAAATTCACCCCTCCACTTT	CATSGIRGLENSPLHF
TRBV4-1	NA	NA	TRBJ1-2	TGCGCCAGCAGAGAGAAGGAAGGTCGGGGGATGGGGAACTATGGCTACACCTTC	CASREKEGRGMGNYGYTF
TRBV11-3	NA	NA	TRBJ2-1	TGTGCCAGCAGCACGGACACCTACAATGAGCAGTTCTTC	CASSTDTYNEQFF